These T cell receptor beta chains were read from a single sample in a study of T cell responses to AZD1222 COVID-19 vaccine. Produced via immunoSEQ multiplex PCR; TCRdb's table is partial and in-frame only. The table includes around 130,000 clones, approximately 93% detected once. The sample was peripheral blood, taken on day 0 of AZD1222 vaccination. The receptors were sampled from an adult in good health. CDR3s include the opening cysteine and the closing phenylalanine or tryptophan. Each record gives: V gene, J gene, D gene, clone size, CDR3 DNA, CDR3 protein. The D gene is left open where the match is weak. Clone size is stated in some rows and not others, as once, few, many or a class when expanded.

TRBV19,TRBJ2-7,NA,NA,TGTGCCAGTAGTCCCCAACTCGGACGGAAGACCTACGAGCAGTACTTC,CASSPQLGRKTYEQYF
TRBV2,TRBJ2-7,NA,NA,TGTGCCAGCAGCGAGGACAGCTTACCCTACGAGCAGTACTTC,CASSEDSLPYEQYF
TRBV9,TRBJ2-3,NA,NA,TGTGCCAGCAGCGAGTCCAGTAGGGGCGGAGGGAGCACAGATACGCAGTATTTT,CASSESSRGGGSTDTQYF
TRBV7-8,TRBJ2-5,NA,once,TGTGCCAGCAGCTCGAATCCAGGGACTCAAGAGACCCAGTACTTC,CASSSNPGTQETQYF
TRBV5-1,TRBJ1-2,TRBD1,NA,TGCGCCAGCACCCGGGACAGCAACTATGGCTACACCTTC,CASTRDSNYGYTF
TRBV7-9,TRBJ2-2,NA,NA,TGTGCCATCGACAGGGAGGTATCCGGGGAGCTGTTTTTT,CAIDREVSGELFF
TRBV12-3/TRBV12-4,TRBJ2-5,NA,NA,TGTGCCAGCAGTTTTGTTCTGAAAGAGACCCAGTACTTC,CASSFVLKETQYF
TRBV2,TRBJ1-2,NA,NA,TGTGCCAGGGACAGCGACTATGGCTACACCTTC,CARDSDYGYTF
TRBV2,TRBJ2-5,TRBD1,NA,TGTGCCAGCAAGAGAGGACAGGGGGAAGAGACCCAGTACTTC,CASKRGQGEETQYF
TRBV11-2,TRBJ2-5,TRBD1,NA,TGTGCCAGCAGCCGACCGGGACAGGGGGCGCGTGAAGAGACCCAGTACTTC,CASSRPGQGAREETQYF
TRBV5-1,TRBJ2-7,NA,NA,TGCGCCAGCAGCTTGTTTAACATATACGAGCAGTACTTC,CASSLFNIYEQYF
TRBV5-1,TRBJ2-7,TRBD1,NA,TGCGCCAGCAGCTCCGGGACAGGGGTAGGCCACGAGCAGTACTTC,CASSSGTGVGHEQYF
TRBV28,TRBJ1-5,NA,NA,TGTGCCACCCTACAGGGAAATCAGCCCCAGCATTTT,CATLQGNQPQHF
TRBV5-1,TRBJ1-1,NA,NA,TGCGCCAGCGCGCTGACGTTGAACACTGAAGCTTTCTTT,CASALTLNTEAFF
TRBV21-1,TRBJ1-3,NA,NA,TGTGCCAGCAGCAAATGGGTAAGGGGGAACTCTGGAAACACCATATATTTT,CASSKWVRGNSGNTIYF
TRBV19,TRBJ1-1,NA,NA,TGTGCCAGTAGACAGGTATCGGGCACTGAAGCTTTCTTT,CASRQVSGTEAFF
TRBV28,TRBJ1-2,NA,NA,TGTGCCAGCACAGGGGTAAACTATGGCTACACCTTC,CASTGVNYGYTF
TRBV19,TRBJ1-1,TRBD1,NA,TGTGCCAGTAGTTCAGACAGGGGAGATCCTGAAGCTTTCTTT,CASSSDRGDPEAFF
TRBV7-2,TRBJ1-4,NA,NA,TGTGCCAGCAGCTTACTCCTCACCGAAAAACTGTTTTTT,CASSLLLTEKLFF
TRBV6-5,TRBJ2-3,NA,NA,TGTGCCAGCAGTCTGGGCATTGGCACAGATACGCAGTATTTT,CASSLGIGTDTQYF
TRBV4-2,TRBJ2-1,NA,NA,TGTGCCAGCAGCCAAGGAGAGACAGGCTTCGATGAGCAGTTCTTC,CASSQGETGFDEQFF
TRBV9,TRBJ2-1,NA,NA,TGTGCCAGCAGCCTAGGGACTCACCGCTACAATGAGCAGTTCTTC,CASSLGTHRYNEQFF
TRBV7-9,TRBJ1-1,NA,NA,TGTGCCAGCAGCTGGAGGGACGAAGCTTTCTTT,CASSWRDEAFF
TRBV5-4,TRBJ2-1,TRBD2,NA,TGTGCCAGCAGTCCGAGCGGGGGCACCTACAATGAGCAGTTCTTC,CASSPSGGTYNEQFF
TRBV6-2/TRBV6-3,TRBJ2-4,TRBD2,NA,TGTGCCAGCAGTTACGGAGCGGGACGAGCCAAAAACATTCAGTACTTC,CASSYGAGRAKNIQYF
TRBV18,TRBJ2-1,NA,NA,TGTGCCAGCTCACCCCGGGGCACTCAGGAGCAGCAGTTCTTC,CASSPRGTQEQQFF
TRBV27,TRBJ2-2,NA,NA,TGTGCCAGCAGTTTAACCTACACCGGGGAGCTGTTTTTT,CASSLTYTGELFF
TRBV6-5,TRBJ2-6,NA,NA,TGTGCCAGCATCCCCGGGGCCTCTGGGGCCAACGTCCTGACTTTC,CASIPGASGANVLTF
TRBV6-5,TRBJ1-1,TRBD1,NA,TGTGCCAGCAGCCGGACAGGCCGCGGGGACACTGAAGCTTTCTTT,CASSRTGRGDTEAFF
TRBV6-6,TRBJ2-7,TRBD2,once,TGTGCCGGCCGGTCTAGCGGGAGTATAGACGAGCAGTACTTC,CAGRSSGSIDEQYF
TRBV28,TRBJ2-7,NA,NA,TGTGCCAGCAGTCCCTACAGGGACGGGTCCTACGAGCAGTACTTC,CASSPYRDGSYEQYF
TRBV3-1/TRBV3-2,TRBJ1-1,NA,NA,TGTGCCAGCAGCCAGAACAGGGATCCTGAAGCTTTCTTT,CASSQNRDPEAFF
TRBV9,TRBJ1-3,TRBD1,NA,TGTGCCAGCAGCGCACTGGCAGACAGGGCGAACACCATATATTTT,CASSALADRANTIYF
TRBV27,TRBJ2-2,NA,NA,TGTGCCAGCAGTTTCTCAGGGTTAACCGGGGAGCTGTTTTTT,CASSFSGLTGELFF
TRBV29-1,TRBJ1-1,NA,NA,TGCAGCGTCACCGACAGGAACACTGAAGCTTTCTTT,CSVTDRNTEAFF
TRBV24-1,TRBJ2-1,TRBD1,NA,TGTGCCACCAGTGATCTCCGGACAGGGCTAACCCACTACAATGAGCAGTTCTTC,CATSDLRTGLTHYNEQFF
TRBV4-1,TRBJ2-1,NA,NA,TGCGCCAGCAGCCAAGGAATGAGGGGGTTGCGTGATGAGCAGTTCTTC,CASSQGMRGLRDEQFF
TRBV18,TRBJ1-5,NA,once,TGTGCCAGCTCACCAGAGGGGGGTATCAATCAGCCCCAGCATTTT,CASSPEGGINQPQHF
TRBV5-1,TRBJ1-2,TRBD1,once,TGCGCCAGCAGCTTGAGGGGGCAGGGAGAGGATGGCTACACCTTC,CASSLRGQGEDGYTF
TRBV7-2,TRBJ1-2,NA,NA,TGTGCCAGCAGCTTAAGAGGGGGGCAGGCAAGAAACTATGGCTACACCTTC,CASSLRGGQARNYGYTF
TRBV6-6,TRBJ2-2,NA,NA,TGTGCCAGCAACCCGGGGACCGGGGAGCTGTTTTTT,CASNPGTGELFF
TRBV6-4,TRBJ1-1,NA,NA,TGTGCCACCCTTAAAAGTTTCTTT,CATLKSFF
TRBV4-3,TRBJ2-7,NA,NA,TGCGCCAGCAGCCAAGACACACAGGGTTCCTACGAGCAGTACTTC,CASSQDTQGSYEQYF
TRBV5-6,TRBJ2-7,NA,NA,TGTGCCAGCAGCTTCGGCAGTGTCGGCTATATTGTCTACGAGCAGTACTTC,CASSFGSVGYIVYEQYF
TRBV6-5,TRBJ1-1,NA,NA,TGTGCCAGCACCCAAAGGAGGGCTTTGAACACTGAAGCTTTCTTT,CASTQRRALNTEAFF
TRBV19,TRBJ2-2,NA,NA,TGTGCCAGTAAGGGTCCATCCGGGGAGCTGTTTTTT,CASKGPSGELFF
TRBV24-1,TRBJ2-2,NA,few,TGTGCCACCAGTGAAAACACCGGGGAGCTGTTTTTT,CATSENTGELFF
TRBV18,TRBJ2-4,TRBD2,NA,TGTGCCAGCTCACCTAGGACTAGCGGGTTAGCCAAAAACATTCAGTACTTC,CASSPRTSGLAKNIQYF